The 15 T cell receptor beta chains below were found in one sample sequenced in a study of radiation and T cells in renal cell carcinoma (TCRdb year 2020). What this sample's time point label stands for: blood 2 weeks post-SBRT. Sample treatment or condition, as interpreted from the label and publication: 15 Gy SBRT to primary tumor, nephrectomy 4 weeks later. Libraries were built with the immunoSEQ multiplex PCR assay. TCRdb holds this immuneACCESS table with in-frame rearrangements only. Some clones are missing; in checked studies, unresolved V genes explain under half, and the rest has no known cause. The sample includes roughly 130,000 clones, with around 90% observed a single time. In total, the top ten clones hold 4.5% to 7.5% of the sample. The material sequenced was blood, taken from a patient whose treatment included radiotherapy and nephrectomy. These receptors were taken from a woman aged 65 to 85 with renal cell carcinoma.

The rearrangement uses TRBV6-6 and TRBJ1-2; 8 positions agree with TRBD1. CDR3 length: 13 residues. CDR1 and CDR2 (germline): MNHNY, SVGAGI (reference sequence). The J segment lost 10 bases and the V segment lost 2 bases, leaving 6 bases of the junction unmatched. DNA for the CDR3: TGTGCCAGCAGTTACCCACAGGGGGAAGTCTACACCTTC. It encodes CASSYPQGEVYTF.

The chain carries TRBV7-9 and TRBJ2-5, with a weak D call TRBD2 (6 bases). Germline CDR1 and CDR2: SEHNR and FQNEAQ (reference sequence). The CDR3 totals 15 residues. V was clipped by 0 bases and J by 6 bases, with 14 bases between them. CDR3 coding DNA: TGTGCCAGCAGCTTAGCGCGACTAGAGGGCAAGACCCAGTACTTC. It specifies CASSLARLEGKTQYF.

V gene TRBV5-1 combines with J gene TRBJ2-5; no reliable D call. The germline gives CDR1 SGHRS, CDR2 YFSETQ. Deletions cut 2 bases from V and 0 bases from J, with 8 bases between. The CDR3 spans 14 residues. The CDR3 protein is CASSLGKYQETQYF. Here the CDR3 DNA reads TGCGCCAGCAGCTTAGGCAAGTACCAAGAGACCCAGTACTTC.

The J gene is TRBJ1-1, the V gene TRBV5-1, with 7 positions matching TRBD1. From germline, CDR1 is SGHRS and CDR2 YFSETQ. The CDR3 is 16 residues long. V lost 4 bases and J lost 5; bases outside the gene matches: 14. This chain's CDR3 is CASSPTVTGIDTEAFF. The CDR3, as DNA: TGCGCCAGCAGCCCTACCGTGACAGGGATTGATACTGAAGCTTTCTTT.

The chain carries TRBV7-9 and TRBJ2-3; 10 bases are shared with TRBD2. The CDR3 sequence is 15 residues long. CDR1 is SEHNR and CDR2 is FQNEAQ in the germline V gene (reference sequence). V shed 5 bases and J 3 bases; nucleotides not matched to a gene: 5. The CDR3 bases are TGTGCCAGCAGCCAGCGGGGGGGCGGGACAGATACGCAGTATTTT. Protein: CASSQRGGGTDTQYF.

CDR3 coding DNA: TGTGCCAGCTCACCAGAAAATTCCGGGGGCTATGGCTACACCTTC. Encoded protein: CASSPENSGGYGYTF. The chain carries TRBV18 and TRBJ1-2, with D tentatively TRBD1 (5 bases). Per the germline V gene, CDR1 is KGHSH and CDR2 is LQKENI. The CDR3 loop spans 15 amino acids. V was clipped by 2 bases and J by 4 bases, with 14 bases between them.

This clone was seen more than once but under ten times. The chain links TRBV6-5 to TRBJ1-2; D is ambiguous. The germline V gene has CDR1 MNHEY and CDR2 SVGAGI. V was pared by 5 bases and J by 0 bases, with 10 bases between. The CDR3 length is 14 residues. The chain's CDR3 is CASSNPGPNYGYTF. Written as DNA, the CDR3 is TGTGCCAGCAGTAATCCAGGACCTAACTATGGCTACACCTTC.

The genes are TRBV5-6 and TRBJ1-2; no firm D call. Trimming cost V 5 bases and J 2 bases, with 7 bases left between them. Germline CDR1 and CDR2: SGHDT and YYEEEE. The CDR3 is 12 amino acids. The DNA for the CDR3 is TGTGCCAGCAGTCCCGCGAACTATGGCTACACCTTC. Translated, it gives CASSPANYGYTF.

J is TRBJ1-2 and V is TRBV7-2; D unclear. Trimming shortened V by 1 base and J by 2 bases, and 8 bases separated the two germline ends. In germline, CDR1 is SGHTA, CDR2 FQGNSA. This CDR3 contains 14 residues. This chain's CDR3 is CASSLDGGNYGYTF. CDR3 DNA sequence: TGTGCCAGCAGCTTAGATGGCGGGAACTATGGCTACACCTTC.

The V call is TRBV19, the J call TRBJ1-3; no clear D gene. The CDR3 covers 13 residues. CDR1 is LNHDA and CDR2 is SQIVND in the germline V gene (reference sequence). V was shortened by 3 bases and J by 1 base, with 4 bases between the two germline ends. In DNA form, the CDR3 reads TGTGCCAGTAGTATGTCGTCTGGAAACACCATATATTTT. Its protein is CASSMSSGNTIYF.

J is TRBJ2-1 and V is TRBV5-6, with 8 bases lining up with TRBD2. The trim removed 4 bases at V and 6 bases at J, leaving 12 bases unmatched. CDR1 and CDR2 from the germline V gene are SGHDT and YYEEEE. The CDR3 consists of 16 residues. DNA for the CDR3: TGTGCCAGCAGCCAGTATAGCGGGGCTCGGCTCAATGAGCAGTTCTTC. Translating gives CASSQYSGARLNEQFF.

This clone was detected only once. The chain recombines TRBV5-4 with TRBJ2-7; the D gene is possibly TRBD1 (6 bases). The CDR3 has 15 amino acids. Germline assignment: CDR1 SGHNT and CDR2 YYREEE (reference sequence). Between the trimmed V and J ends, which lost 0 bases and 7 bases, there was a span of 17 bases. The CDR3 region is CASSLGQGRLGEQYF. Here the CDR3 DNA reads TGTGCCAGCAGCTTGGGGCAGGGGCGGCTCGGGGAGCAGTACTTC.

In this sample, this clone turned up a few times. The J gene is TRBJ1-1, the V gene TRBV19; 7 positions match TRBD1. Germline loops: CDR1 LNHDA, CDR2 SQIVND (reference sequence). With 5 bases clipped from V and 0 bases from J, the junction kept 9 bases outside the gene matches. The CDR3 covers 16 residues. CDR3 loop: CASSPLTGRLNTEAFF. CDR3 in DNA: TGTGCCAGTAGTCCCCTGACAGGGCGATTGAACACTGAAGCTTTCTTT. The full variable domain, rest sourced from reference TRBV19 and TRBJ1-1, is DGGITQSPKYLFRKEGQNVTLSCEQNLNHDAMYWYRQDPGQGLRLIYYSQIVNDFQKGDIAEGYSVSREKKESFPLTVTSAQKNPTAFYLCASSPLTGRLNTEAFFGQGTRLTVV.

This clone occurred a few times. This chain joins TRBV6-6 and TRBJ1-6; D not certain. This CDR3 has 12 amino acids. Germline V gene sequence: CDR1 MNHNY, CDR2 SVGAGI (reference sequence). V dropped 4 bases and J dropped 7 bases, with 5 bases sitting between them. The CDR3 spells CASSSSNSPLHF. The CDR3 DNA is TGTGCCAGCAGTTCCTCAAATTCACCCCTCCACTTT.

The rearrangement uses TRBV6-6 and TRBJ1-5, with D hard to call. V lost 8 bases and J 3 bases, leaving 11 bases between the germline ends. CDR3 size: 13 residues. Germline CDR1 MNHNY, CDR2 SVGAGI (reference sequence). CDR3 nucleotides: TGTGCCAGCTTGGACCGAAACAATCAGCCCCAGCATTTT. Its translation is CASLDRNNQPQHF.